The clone carrying this TCR beta chain was seen repeatedly, ten times or more. Its antigen is currently unknown. TCRdb used MiXCR to reprocess the multiplex PCR reads, holding one entry per CDR3 protein. This table has over 200,000 distinct CDR3 sequences, roughly 30% appearing once. The sample comes from a study of breast tumors, draining lymph nodes, adjacent tissues. Study findings and constraints: Tumor T cell lymph node origin was a supported hypothesis, not proven. Tumor and nontumor repertoires were significantly more similar in luminal-like than in basal-like breast cancer.

Breast cancer patients provided tissue from their axillary draining lymph nodes. The CDR3 contains 13 residues. CDR1 GTSNPN and CDR2 SVGIG come from the germline V gene (reference sequence). Between the trimmed V and J ends, which lost 3 bases and 3 bases, there was a span of 9 bases. This clonotype was obtained from a female donor with breast cancer. Some clones in this sample may be carry-over from other donors' samples. Sequencing was done on a sample of axillary lymph node tissue. J is TRBJ1-5 and V is TRBV30; D perhaps matches TRBD1 (5 bases). This chain's CDR3 is CAWRGQNNQPQHF. The CDR3 DNA reads TGTGCCTGGAGGGGGCAGAACAATCAGCCCCAGCATTTT.